The following is a T cell receptor beta chain sequence with its context. The protocol was immunoSEQ multiplex PCR, while the TCRdb copy is restricted to in-frame clones and leaves out a portion. The table lists 300,000 to 500,000 clones, more than 75% of them singletons. Those enrolled, adults aged roughly 18 to 90 years, came from 25 or so US areas. The CDR3 contains 16 residues. J gave up 7 bases and V 3 bases, and 10 bases lay outside the gene matches. Germline assignment: CDR1 SGDLS and CDR2 YYNGEE. The data belong to a study of blood T cell repertoires in COVID-19. The sequenced sample was PBMCs or T cells enriched from blood (not recorded which). The sequence was obtained from a woman aged 25-40 years with acute COVID-19. The chain employs TRBV9 and TRBJ1-6, with 7 bases matching TRBD1. This chain's CDR3 is CASSALPAGGNSPLHF. The CDR3 nucleotides read TGTGCCAGCAGCGCACTTCCCGCAGGGGGAAATTCACCCCTCCACTTT.